A single sample is the source of the 14 T cell receptor beta chains below, sequenced in a study of graft-versus-host responses after intestinal transplantation. Assay used: immunoSEQ multiplex PCR; TCRdb lists only in-frame clones, some missing. Seen here are fewer than 120,000 clones, 80% to 95% observed once, and the top ten hold 0.4% to 0.55%. The antigens of these receptors remain unknown. The sample consisted of unstimulated CD8+ T cells sorted from spleen or lymph node cells, taken before intestinal transplant. All receptors come from a human donor who received an intestinal transplant.

The chain links TRBV7-6 to TRBJ1-1; D may be TRBD1 (6 bases). Germline CDR1 reads SGHVS; CDR2 reads FNYEAQ. The CDR3 runs to 14 residues. Trimming stripped 5 bases from V and 0 bases from J, with 10 bases between. The CDR3 loop is CASSEDRLNTEAFF. The CDR3 nucleotides read TGTGCCAGCAGCGAAGACAGGTTGAACACTGAAGCTTTCTTT.

The chain uses TRBV19 and TRBJ2-7; 8 bases agree with TRBD1. V lost 5 bases and J lost 6; bases outside the gene matches: 9. The CDR3 runs to 14 residues. The germline V gene has CDR1 LNHDA and CDR2 SQIVND (reference sequence). The DNA for the CDR3 is TGTGCCAGTAGTTCCGGGACAGGTTGGCGCGAGCAGTACTTC. This sequence encodes CASSSGTGWREQYF.

The genes are TRBV5-1 and TRBJ2-3; TRBD2 matches at 7 bases. The trim removed 1 base at V and 3 bases at J, leaving 5 bases unmatched. The CDR3 is made up of 15 amino acids. Per the germline V gene, CDR1 is SGHRS and CDR2 is YFSETQ. CDR3 nucleotides: TGCGCCAGCAGCTTGAACTTGGGGGGGACAGATACGCAGTATTTT. It translates to CASSLNLGGTDTQYF.

This rearrangement joins TRBV12-5 to TRBJ1-5; possibly TRBD1 for D (5 bases). The CDR3 is made up of 14 amino acids. The V and J ends lost 1 base and 5 bases respectively, with 9 bases between them. Germline values: CDR1 LGHNT, CDR2 FRNRAP. The CDR3 nucleotides are TGTGCTAGTGGTTTGGGTGGAGGGGATCAGCCCCAGCATTTT. Encoded protein: CASGLGGGDQPQHF.

Only one count was recorded for this clone. The rearrangement uses TRBV30 and TRBJ2-7; D may correspond to TRBD1 or TRBD2 (6 bases each). This CDR3 spans 13 amino acids. Germline CDR1 GTSNPN, CDR2 SVGIG (reference sequence). V lost 0 bases to trimming and J lost 5 bases, with 11 bases between them. In nucleotides, the CDR3 is TGTGCCTGGAGTGTACGACGGGGGCACGAGCAGTACTTC. It specifies CAWSVRRGHEQYF. Drawing the rest from reference TRBV30 and TRBJ2-7, the complete variable domain is SQTIHQWPATLVQPVGSPLSLECTVEGTSNPNLYWYRQAAGRGLQLLFYSVGIGQISSEVPQNLSASRPQDRQFILSSKKLLLSDSGFYLCAWSVRRGHEQYFGPGTRLTVT.

The chain joins TRBV7-9 to TRBJ1-2; perhaps TRBD1 as D (5 bases). There are 13 residues in the CDR3. The germline V and J ends were trimmed by 3 bases and 6 bases, with 11 bases remaining between them. The V gene's germline CDR1 is SEHNR and CDR2 FQNEAQ (reference sequence). CDR3 nucleotides: TGTGCCAGCAGCTTCGGGGGGAGTCATGGCTACACCTTC. It codes for CASSFGGSHGYTF.

This clone was found once. This chain uses TRBV15 with TRBJ2-1; D is perhaps TRBD1 (7 bases). From germline, CDR1 is LNHNV and CDR2 YYDKDF (reference sequence). The CDR3 is 17 residues long. V was clipped by 2 bases and J by 5 bases, with 19 bases between them. The CDR3, as DNA: TGTGCCACCAGCAGATTTAAAGGAGGGGGCACCAACAATGAGCAGTTCTTC. Its protein is CATSRFKGGGTNNEQFF.

The rearrangement joins TRBV30 to TRBJ2-5; D not resolved. V lost 0 bases and J 12 bases, leaving 11 bases between the germline ends. Looked up from germline, CDR1 is GTSNPN and CDR2 is SVGIG (reference sequence). This CDR3 region has 11 residues. CDR3 amino acids: CAWSVGDEEYF. The CDR3 DNA follows: TGTGCCTGGAGTGTAGGTGACGAAGAGTACTTC.

The gene calls are TRBV6-1 and TRBJ2-7, with TRBD1 as a possible D gene (5 bases). Trimming took off 4 bases at V and 2 bases at J, with 6 bases between the two ends. Germline CDR1 reads MNHNS; CDR2 reads SASEGT. CDR3 length: 12 amino acids. The chain's CDR3 is CASSATAYEQYF. The CDR3, as DNA: TGTGCCAGCAGTGCGACAGCCTACGAGCAGTACTTC.

This chain joins TRBV19 and TRBJ2-5; 10 bases agree with TRBD1. The CDR3 has 16 amino acids. Germline lookup yields CDR1 LNHDA and CDR2 SQIVND (reference sequence). V lost 3 bases, J lost 4 bases, and 8 bases stayed unmatched. CDR3: CASSMPGQGIGETQYF. The CDR3 DNA is TGTGCCAGTAGTATGCCGGGACAGGGGATCGGAGAGACCCAGTACTTC.

J is TRBJ2-3 and V is TRBV4-2; the D gene is possibly TRBD2 (6 bases). Trimming left V 0 bases short and J 6 bases short, with 19 bases between. This CDR3 has 17 amino acids. In germline, CDR1 is LGHNA, CDR2 YNFKEQ. CDR3 bases: TGTGCCAGCAGCCAAGATGGGAGGTGGACTGCCGCCGATACGCAGTATTTT. Its protein product is CASSQDGRWTAADTQYF.

This chain links TRBV28 with TRBJ1-1; D gene unclear. Germline V gene lookup returns CDR1 MDHEN and CDR2 SYDVKM. Trimming took off 3 bases at V and 6 bases at J, with 11 bases between the two ends. The CDR3 contains 13 residues. CDR3 sequence reads: CASSFAGYPEAFF. The CDR3, as DNA: TGTGCCAGCAGTTTTGCGGGTTATCCTGAAGCTTTCTTT.

The chain employs TRBV7-9 and TRBJ1-1, with no clear D. The length of the CDR3 is 16 residues. The germline V gene encodes CDR1 SEHNR and CDR2 FQNEAQ (reference sequence). The V end lost 5 bases, the J end lost 6 bases, and 22 bases lay between the germline ends. CDR3: CASSQASGPPAAEAFF. The CDR3 region has the DNA TGTGCCAGCAGCCAAGCCTCCGGGCCGCCGGCGGCTGAAGCTTTCTTT.

This clone was observed once. This chain joins TRBV27 and TRBJ2-5, with 13 bases aligning to TRBD2. The CDR3 consists of 17 residues. The V gene end was trimmed by 5 bases and the J gene end by 4 bases; junction bases not matched to a gene: 10. Germline assignment: CDR1 MNHEY and CDR2 SMNVEV (reference sequence). In DNA, the CDR3 is TGTGCCAGCAGTGCCGCGTCACTAGCGGGAGGGCCAGAGACCCAGTACTTC. It encodes CASSAASLAGGPETQYF.